These 3 T cell receptor beta chains originate from one sample sequenced in a study of blood T cell repertoires in COVID-19. Sequencing was performed with immunoSEQ multiplex PCR; in TCRdb, only in-frame clones are kept and a portion is missing. Among about 150,000 clones listed, roughly four fifths were seen once. The specimen sequenced was peripheral blood. These receptors all stem from an older woman with COVID-19, enrolled during active disease.

This clone was picked up a small number of times. The chain employs TRBV14 and TRBJ1-2; no definite D call. With 4 bases removed from V and 2 bases from J, the gap between germline ends came to 5 bases. The CDR3 runs to 12 residues. Germline V lookup: CDR1 SGHDN, CDR2 FVKESK. The CDR3, as DNA: TGTGCCAGCAGCCCTCAGAACTATGGCTACACCTTC. As protein: CASSPQNYGYTF.

DNA of the CDR3: TGTGCCACGGCCCGGGTAGCGGGAGGAAGAAATGAGCAGTTCTTC. Protein: CATARVAGGRNEQFF. This chain links TRBV5-8 with TRBJ2-1; TRBD2 aligns across 10 bases. This CDR3 is built from 15 residues. The ends lost 9 bases at V and 7 bases at J; junction bases unmatched: 13. Germline CDR1 is SGHTS and CDR2 is YDEGEE.

The chain combines TRBV11-3 with TRBJ2-5; 9 nucleotides line up with TRBD1. The junction had 1 base not matched to a gene; V was cut back by 4 bases and J by 4 bases. The CDR3 has 13 amino acids. Germline V CDR1 and CDR2: SGHNT, YENEEA. CDR3 amino acids: CASSWGQGETQYF. CDR3 DNA: TGTGCCAGCAGCTGGGGACAGGGAGAGACCCAGTACTTC.